This entry describes one T cell receptor (beta chain). Its target is not known. Distinct nucleotide sequences in the sample also encode this CDR3. It was around 220 ng DNA, around 33,000 T cell genomes, that sorted-subset replicate PCRs used. TCRdb keeps only in-frame clones here, not all; method: immunoSEQ multiplex PCR. There are about 820,000 clones in the sample; nearly 95% occur only once, and nearly 25% lies in the top ten. The data stem from a study of shared clonotypes between healthy human individuals. Whole-study findings and limits: Compared with clonotypes that all four donors shared, non-shared clonotypes had lower generation probabilities. Sequencing depth was a factor that was expected to affect clonotype sharing among donors.

The CDR3 has 14 amino acids. The germline V and J ends were trimmed by 5 bases and 4 bases, with 15 bases remaining between them. CDR1 SGHAT and CDR2 FQNNGV come from the germline V gene. As defined, naive CD8 cells were CD45RO-negative and positively selected for CCR7, with terminally differentiated effector memory CD45RA+ cells excluded. Within Nashville, Tennessee resided all donors, each a Caucasian adult. This chain links TRBV11-2 with TRBJ2-7; D might be TRBD2 (6 bases). Specimen: naive CD8+ T cells sorted from blood. The origin of this receptor is a young man in good health. The CDR3 sequence is CASSSGQGGYEQYF. As DNA, the CDR3 is TGTGCCAGCAGCAGCGGCCAGGGAGGATACGAGCAGTACTTC.